This T cell receptor (beta chain) was identified in a study of post-analysis software for immune sequencing data. Across the study: Recorded subtypes: relapsing-remitting, secondary progressive, progressive-relapsing; some patients unannotated.

A word on this clonotype: What it binds is unknown.

The study's findings and limits: Patients had higher frequencies than controls of about five TRBV segments, including TRBV5-6, TRBV5-1 and TRBV20-1. Samples from one preparation batch, clustered by F measure, grouped strongly together. Compared with controls, patients showed significantly lower normalized Chao1 diversity.

Germline CDR1 KGHDR, CDR2 SFDVKD. The CDR3 contains 17 residues. TCR beta libraries were prepared from cDNA with unique molecular identifiers. Each batch of about 0.95 to 10 million T cells produced hundreds of thousands of cDNA molecules. One entry per CDR3 protein results from TCRdb running MiXCR on the PCR reads. Of 650,000 to 850,000 distinct CDR3 sequences in the sample, around 53% were seen once. This receptor was obtained from a girl aged 10-17 years with multiple sclerosis. This rearrangement joins TRBV24-1 to TRBJ2-7; D may be TRBD1 or TRBD2 (5 bases each). The DNA end lines up better with TRBJ2-5; the J call may be wrong. The specimen sequenced was blood. CDR3 loop: CATSDLLTPGRTETQYF. CDR3 DNA: TGTGCCACCAGTGATTTGCTGACCCCGGGACGTACAGAGACCCAGTACTTC.